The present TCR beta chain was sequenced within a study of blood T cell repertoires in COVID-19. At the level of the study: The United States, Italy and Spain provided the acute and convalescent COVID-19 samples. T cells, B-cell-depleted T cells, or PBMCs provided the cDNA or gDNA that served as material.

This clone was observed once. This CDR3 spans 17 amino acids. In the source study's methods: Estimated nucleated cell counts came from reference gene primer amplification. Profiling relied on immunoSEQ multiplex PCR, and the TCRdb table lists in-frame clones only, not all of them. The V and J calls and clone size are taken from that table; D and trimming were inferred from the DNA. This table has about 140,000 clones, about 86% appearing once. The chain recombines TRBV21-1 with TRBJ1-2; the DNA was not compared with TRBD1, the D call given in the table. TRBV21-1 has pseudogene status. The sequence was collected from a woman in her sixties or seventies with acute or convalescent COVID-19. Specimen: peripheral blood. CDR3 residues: CASSRTGHLPANYGYTF. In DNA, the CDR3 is TGTGCCAGCAGTCGGACAGGGCATCTTCCCGCTAACTATGGCTACACCTTC.